One TCR beta chain is described in this entry. Its antigen remains unknown. The sample belongs to a study of graft-versus-host responses after intestinal transplantation. Study observations and caveats: The recipient marrow held GvH clones, and some of them showed up first in ileum or blood.

TCRdb keeps only in-frame clones here, not all; method: immunoSEQ multiplex PCR. The sample comprises fewer than 110,000 clones, 87% of which are singletons, and less than 0.85% rests with the top ten. The V end was cut by 0 bases, the J end by 2 bases, with 11 bases between. The CDR3 length is 16 residues. Per germline, CDR1 MNHEY and CDR2 SVGAGI. The rearrangement uses TRBV6-5 and TRBJ1-3, with a possible D match to TRBD1 (6 bases). This specimen was unstimulated CD4+ T cells sorted from spleen or lymph node cells, taken before transplant. This receptor was taken from a human donor who was the organ donor for an intestinal transplant. CDR3 DNA: TGTGCCAGCAGTTACTCGAAACAGGGAGCTGGAAACACCATATATTTT. This codes for CASSYSKQGAGNTIYF.